Below are 20 T cell receptor beta chains sequenced from a single sample in a study of control samples from healthy donors and cancer patients. The repertoire was sequenced with immunoSEQ multiplex PCR; TCRdb's copy has only in-frame clones and lacks some. The data hold roughly 190,000 clones, with 91% observed a single time. Material: blood. Receptor source: a woman aged 25 to 39 in good health.

The chain uses TRBV7-9 and TRBJ2-2; no firm D call. The CDR3 is 15 residues long. V lost 3 bases to trimming and J lost 4 bases, with 12 bases between them. Germline loops: CDR1 SEHNR, CDR2 FQNEAQ (reference sequence). The CDR3: CASSLIIGGTGELFF. The DNA of the CDR3 is TGTGCCAGCAGCTTGATCATAGGCGGCACCGGGGAGCTGTTTTTT.

This CDR3 is CASSRPRDRVTYEQYF. The CDR3 nucleotides read TGTGCCAGCAGTCGGCCCCGGGACAGGGTCACCTACGAGCAGTACTTC. The chain joins TRBV2 to TRBJ2-7; TRBD1 aligns across 9 bases. Germline values: CDR1 SNHLY, CDR2 FYNNEI. The CDR3 is 16 amino acids. V lost 5 bases, J lost 2 bases, and 10 bases stayed unmatched.

The chain recombines TRBV5-1 with TRBJ2-3; possibly TRBD1 for D (6 bases). CDR3 size: 14 residues. V lost 3 bases to trimming and J lost 8 bases, with 16 bases between them. Germline CDR1 is SGHRS and CDR2 is YFSETQ. In nucleotides, the CDR3 is TGCGCCAGCAGCTCCGCCGGGACACAGGTTACGCAGTATTTT. Protein: CASSSAGTQVTQYF.

The chain links TRBV5-8 to TRBJ2-1, with 10 nucleotides matching TRBD1. The V and J ends lost 2 bases and 7 bases, in that order; junction bases with no gene match: 3. CDR1 and CDR2 from the germline V gene are SGHTS and YDEGEE. The CDR3 loop spans 14 amino acids. The CDR3 protein is CASSFDRGLNEQFF. In DNA, the CDR3 is TGTGCCAGCAGCTTTGACAGGGGGCTGAATGAGCAGTTCTTC.

The CDR3 protein is CSASDEGLNEKLFF. CDR3 nucleotides: TGCAGTGCTAGTGATGAAGGGCTTAATGAAAAACTGTTTTTT. The chain joins TRBV20-1 to TRBJ1-4; D remains unclear. From germline, CDR1 is DFQATT and CDR2 SNEGSKA (reference sequence). V gave up 3 bases and J gave up 4 bases, with 12 bases separating them. The CDR3 runs to 14 residues.

The chain carries TRBV5-1 and TRBJ2-2; 7 nucleotides agree with TRBD1. Germline trimming cut 2 bases from V and 2 bases from J; bases unmatched to any gene: 3. The CDR3 runs 15 residues. From germline, CDR1 is SGHRS and CDR2 YFSETQ. The CDR3 bases are TGCGCCAGCAGCTTTGGGACAGCCAACACCGGGGAGCTGTTTTTT. Translation gives CASSFGTANTGELFF.

The V and J genes are TRBV6-5 and TRBJ1-4; 9 bases match TRBD1. CDR1 and CDR2 (germline): MNHEY, SVGAGI. V was pared by 6 bases and J by 5 bases, with 4 bases of the junction left unmatched. The CDR3 covers 14 residues. As DNA, the CDR3 is TGTGCCAGCAGACCGGGACAGGGCAATGAAAAACTGTTTTTT. Translation: CASRPGQGNEKLFF.

The chain carries TRBV5-5 and TRBJ2-1; D may be TRBD1 (6 bases). V dropped 1 base and J dropped 0 bases, with 8 bases sitting between them. This CDR3 has 15 residues. Germline assignment: CDR1 SGHKS and CDR2 YYEKEE (reference sequence). For the CDR3, the DNA is TGTGCCAGCAGCTTGACAGGGAGCTCCTACAATGAGCAGTTCTTC. This gives the protein CASSLTGSSYNEQFF.

V and J are TRBV28 and TRBJ2-7; D possibly corresponds to TRBD2 (6 bases). V dropped 5 bases and J dropped 0 bases, with 23 bases sitting between them. The germline V gene encodes CDR1 MDHEN and CDR2 SYDVKM. This CDR3 contains 18 residues. CDR3 sequence reads: CASSPSSGWAGISYEQYF. CDR3 sequence (DNA): TGTGCCAGCAGTCCCTCGTCTGGGTGGGCGGGAATCTCCTACGAGCAGTACTTC.

The chain combines TRBV5-1 with TRBJ2-2; D may be TRBD1 or TRBD2 (5 bases each). The CDR3 loop spans 14 amino acids. From germline, CDR1 is SGHRS and CDR2 YFSETQ. The V gene lost 2 bases and the J gene lost 5 bases, with 10 bases spanning the gap. In nucleotides, the CDR3 is TGCGCCAGCAGCTTCCCAGGGAGAACCGGGGAGCTGTTTTTT. This codes for CASSFPGRTGELFF.

The chain joins TRBV7-8 to TRBJ1-5; D gene uncertain. This CDR3 has 14 amino acids. Germline V gene sequence: CDR1 SGHVS, CDR2 FQNEAQ. Deletions cut 2 bases from V and 2 bases from J, with 7 bases between. CDR3 nucleotides: TGTGCCAGCAGCTTAAGGGAGGGCAATCAGCCCCAGCATTTT. This sequence encodes CASSLREGNQPQHF.

Concerning this clone: This specimen includes other DNA sequences encoding the same CDR3. The gene calls are TRBV12-3 or TRBV12-4 and TRBJ2-3; D unresolved. The CDR3 extends over 11 amino acids. Trimming left V 6 bases short and J 3 bases short, with 4 bases between. This CDR3 reads CASSRTDTQYF. The CDR3 DNA is TGTGCCAGCAGCCGGACAGATACGCAGTATTTT.

The V call is TRBV5-6, the J call TRBJ1-1; unclear D gene. V was shortened by 4 bases and J by 0 bases, with 10 bases between the two germline ends. This CDR3 comprises 14 residues. Germline CDR1 SGHDT, CDR2 YYEEEE. This CDR3 reads CASSGGLMNTEAFF. CDR3 nucleotide sequence: TGTGCCAGCAGCGGTGGACTGATGAACACTGAAGCTTTCTTT.

The V gene is TRBV18, the J gene TRBJ2-1; D possibly corresponds to TRBD2 (6 bases). The germline V gene has CDR1 KGHSH and CDR2 LQKENI. This CDR3 comprises 13 residues. Trimming removed 2 bases from V and 4 bases from J, with 6 bases in between. CDR3 coding DNA: TGTGCCAGCTCACCAGGGGGGTACAATGAGCAGTTCTTC. Its protein product is CASSPGGYNEQFF.

The chain combines TRBV5-1 with TRBJ1-2, with TRBD1 matching 9 bases. CDR3 length: 12 amino acids. The V segment lost 6 bases and the J segment 6 bases; nucleotides outside the gene matches: 3. In germline, CDR1 is SGHRS, CDR2 YFSETQ. CDR3 sequence reads: CASTTGGDGYTF. CDR3 DNA sequence: TGCGCCAGCACGACAGGGGGGGATGGCTACACCTTC.

The CDR3 region is CASSSGTGGPYEQYF. CDR3 coding DNA: TGTGCCAGCAGTTCCGGGACAGGGGGTCCCTACGAGCAGTACTTC. The genes are TRBV27 and TRBJ2-7; 11 nucleotides line up with TRBD1. V dropped 4 bases and J dropped 2; count of bases not matched to a gene: 4. Germline lookup yields CDR1 MNHEY and CDR2 SMNVEV (reference sequence). The CDR3 loop spans 15 amino acids.

The gene calls are TRBV24-1 and TRBJ1-1, with 8 bases identical to TRBD1. V gave up 7 bases and J gave up 4 bases; unmatched junction bases: 4. This CDR3 spans 13 amino acids. Germline assignment: CDR1 KGHDR and CDR2 SFDVKD. The CDR3, as DNA: TGTGCCACCAGGGCAGGGGGCGGCACTGAAGCTTTCTTT. This gives the protein CATRAGGGTEAFF.

This chain connects TRBV6-4 to TRBJ2-3; TRBD2 matches at 7 bases. The trim removed 2 bases at V and 1 base at J, leaving 6 bases unmatched. Per the germline V gene, CDR1 is MRHNA and CDR2 is SNTAGT. The CDR3 spans 16 residues. CDR3: CASSDEAGDGTDTQYF. DNA of the CDR3: TGTGCCAGCAGTGACGAGGCGGGAGATGGCACAGATACGCAGTATTTT.

The chain recombines TRBV24-1 with TRBJ2-3; 14 positions agree with TRBD2. V was clipped by 6 bases and J by 5 bases; unmatched bases: 3. The CDR3 sequence is 15 residues long. Per the germline V gene, CDR1 is KGHDR and CDR2 is SFDVKD. The CDR3 here is CATSRLAGGIDTQYF. The DNA of the CDR3 is TGTGCCACCAGTCGACTAGCGGGGGGGATAGATACGCAGTATTTT.

The chain combines TRBV18 with TRBJ2-3; 11 nucleotides match TRBD1. The CDR3 extends over 17 amino acids. Germline V gives CDR1 KGHSH, CDR2 LQKENI. The J segment lost 2 bases and the V segment lost 6 bases, leaving 10 bases of the junction unmatched. CDR3 sequence: CASSGTGGHTHTDTQYF. The DNA of the CDR3 is TGTGCCAGCTCCGGGACAGGGGGACACACACACACAGATACGCAGTATTTT.